A selection of T cell receptor beta chains follows, all from one sample in a study of T cell responses to AZD1222 COVID-19 vaccine. The data were produced by immunoSEQ multiplex PCR, yet TCRdb's version contains in-frame clones alone and is incomplete. Of some 180,000 clones detected, approximately 89% appear once; the ten largest clones hold 1.5% to 2%. The sequencing used peripheral blood, collected 28 days after the second AZD1222 dose. The receptors shown here come from an adult who received the AZD1222 COVID-19 vaccine. Both conserved end residues are part of each CDR3. The D gene is left open where the match is weak.

V gene	D gene	CDR3 protein
TRBV2	NA	CASSDPLKGKLFF
TRBV7-6	NA	CASSRLSSEAFF
TRBV18	NA	CASSPSDSREQFF
TRBV5-1	NA	CASSLSVNSGRLSGANVLTF
TRBV14	NA	CASSPKWGSMNTEAFF
TRBV14	NA	CASSQVYEQYF
TRBV19	NA	CASTFPTATYGYTF
TRBV7-8	NA	CASSLAGTPGEKLFF
TRBV12-3/TRBV12-4	NA	CASSLRQPYEQYF
TRBV12-2	NA	CASRLDAPKNTEAFF
TRBV11-2	TRBD1	CASSSDRAYEQYF
TRBV7-9	TRBD1	CASGIRGSSGNTIYF
TRBV9	NA	CASSVDFSSGNTIYF
TRBV11-2	NA	CASSLLRGGTVNEQFF
TRBV24-1	TRBD2	CATSDPGASGSNFGQFF
TRBV6-4	NA	CASSDSVEGDTQYF
TRBV11-2	NA	CASSLDPNSPLHF
TRBV7-2	NA	CASSRELLGGYTF
TRBV9	TRBD1	CASSVSEGAGQPQHF
TRBV5-4	NA	CASSLGGGEQYF
TRBV30	NA	CAWSNGGGTEAFF
TRBV10-3	TRBD2	CAISDSGGRTYNEQFF
TRBV5-1	NA	CASSPANTGELFF
TRBV12-3/TRBV12-4	NA	CASSQARTGELFF
TRBV12-3/TRBV12-4	TRBD1	CASSPGGAEAFF
TRBV6-5	NA	CASSEGPGRHEQYF
TRBV18	TRBD1	CASSLQGDSTEAFF
TRBV7-3	NA	CASSPRGGWDNEQFF
TRBV19	NA	CASSIVKYQPQHF
TRBV4-1	TRBD1	CASSRDRALNTEAFF
TRBV29-1	TRBD1	CSAGTGGIENGYTF
TRBV2	TRBD1	CASSEAVDRGVDNEQFF
TRBV18	TRBD2	CASSPLPPTSGDYQETQYF
TRBV3-1/TRBV3-2	TRBD2	CASSQHTSGRAEGEQFF
TRBV19	TRBD1	CASSITGGFYEQYF
TRBV19	NA	CASSITGAYGYTF
TRBV27	NA	CASSLYRGLGTDTQYF
TRBV10-3	NA	CAIMAPSTDTQYF
TRBV12-3/TRBV12-4	NA	CASSLARYGYTF
TRBV11-2	TRBD2	CASSFGIAGVEETQYF
TRBV19	TRBD1	CASRGQGATEAFF
TRBV6-1	NA	CASSEARSLNYGYTF
TRBV30	NA	CAWSGPGGPNEKLFF
TRBV29-1	NA	CSVVGPYERQYF
TRBV11-2	TRBD2	CASSFTSGAWNEQFF
TRBV5-1	NA	CASSPVAGSNEKLFF
TRBV27	NA	CASSSLPIRTEAFF
TRBV5-4	NA	CASSLPGSQSYEQYF
TRBV29-1	TRBD2	CSVGLAVSTDTQYF
TRBV7-9	TRBD2	CASSLPLAGEANEQFF